This TCR beta chain was identified during a study of blood T cells in healthy people across ages (dated by TCRdb to the mid-2010s). Concerning the study at large: In model experiments, template switching captured about one uniquely barcoded TCR beta cDNA molecule for every two T cells. Age-related changes in TCR beta repertoire diversity were measured in the study by deep sequencing normalized with unique cDNA molecular identifiers. The donors were split into four age groups: young (average about 15 years), middle-aged (roughly 42), aged (more than 55) and long-lived (approximately 80). Donors of different ages were randomly distributed across sequencing lanes to avoid experimental bias. Two additional independent replicas of 1 million unique cDNA reads from the same blood draw were analyzed for two donors (one aged 18 to 29 and one aged 80 or older).

Libraries were made using 5' RACE. The sample was run on an Illumina HiSeq 2500. The second PCR ran for about 6 to 12 cycles and used a J-beta primer mix along with a sample-barcoded 5' primer. A unique molecular identifier was introduced onto each TCR beta cDNA molecule by a template-switch 5' adaptor carrying 12 random nucleotides. At least 2.5 million CDR3-containing paired-end reads were obtained from each sample. First-strand cDNA was synthesized from all RNA with the Mint cDNA synthesis kit, primed by a TRBC-specific oligonucleotide. Following uracil-DNA glycosylase treatment, all cDNA underwent a first 18-cycle PCR with the universal primers M1SS and BC2_uni_R. Per the source publication's procedure: Normalization of each sample was performed by random selection of 1 million high-quality reads, each carrying a distinct molecular identifier. Instead of being binned into consensus sequences, reads that shared molecular identifiers were thrown out. MiTCR, run with a Q25 quality threshold and the strictest error-elimination algorithm, handled CDR3 identification, clonotype clustering and error correction. A nonparametric unseen species model with Euler transformation was used to estimate a lower bound on total TCR beta diversity. TCRdb redid the processing of the public reads, applying fastp at Q25 and MiXCR, and retained in-frame beta chains. Identical CDR3 proteins give one entry, which carries the most common genes and DNA. TCRdb, not the authors, supplied the V and J calls. Present in this sample are about 1.4 million distinct CDR3 sequences, 45% to 70% of which were seen just once. Over 5.5% of the sample is in the top ten clones.

The roughly 39 donors, aged about 6 to 95 years, were systemically healthy Caucasian individuals from Russia. Each donor gave 9.5 to 10 milliliters of peripheral blood, drawn into EDTA-treated Vacutainer tubes. Ficoll-Paque density-gradient centrifugation was used to isolate PBMCs, with at least 6.5 million per sample. Total RNA, at least 6 micrograms per sample, was extracted from PBMCs with Trizol reagent. The percentages of naive CD45RAhigh/CD27high T cells were determined by flow cytometry on a PBMC aliquot from every donor. V is reduced by 3 bases and J by 3 bases, leaving a spacing of 9 bases between them. From the cysteine up to the phenylalanine, the CDR3 has a length of 13 residues. The sequence is cut down to CDR3 DNA, 39 bases in frame from base 1. The CDR1 and CDR2 encoded by the germline V gene are SGDLS and YYNGEE. A word on this clonotype: Its antigen remains unidentified. No per-base quality is available; no much larger clone lies one base away.

The full study reports these points: A strong correlation was found between observed TCR beta diversity and the percentage of naive T cells measured by flow cytometry. Compared with the aged group, more naive CD4+ T cells, fewer expanded clones and increased TCR diversity were shown by the long-lived group, suggesting age selection. Estimates of total diversity based on one million sequenced T cells were considered lower bounds and underestimates. Because donor CMV infection status was unknown, age-related changes in expanded clonotypes were potentially confounded. Observed TCR beta diversity per million T cells fell roughly linearly with age, and a significant reduction was already apparent by age roughly 40. Because profiling used bulk unsorted PBMCs, naive and antigen-experienced compartments could not be compared conclusively.

Material: blood. The sequence is built from TRBV9 and TRBJ1-1, with no confidently assigned D gene. This TCR came from a man between 18 and 29 years old in good health. The CDR3: CASSGIRDTEAFF. The DNA sequence follows: TGTGCCAGCAGCGGGATTCGGGACACTGAAGCTTTCTTT. Where the CDR3 stops, the reference TRBV9 and TRBJ1-1 genes take over; the full variable domain is DSGVTQTPKHLITATGQRVTLRCSPRSGDLSVYWYQQSLDQGLQFLIQYYNGEERAKGNILERFSAQQFPDLHSELNLSSLELGDSALYFCASSGIRDTEAFFGQGTRLTVV.